The 29 T cell receptor beta chains given below trace back to one sample, sequenced in a study of PD-1 blockade in classical Hodgkin lymphoma. Data came from immunoSEQ multiplex PCR; TCRdb stores just in-frame clones and leaves some out. Of around 29,000 clones listed, about four fifths are singletons. The time point was: cycle 4 day 1 (C4D1), after about 6 weeks of nivolumab. Relapse was seen in all patients after autologous stem cell transplantation, and brentuximab vedotin exposure was variable. The CD4+ T cells used were purified from thawed PBMCs through magnetic negative selection. Material: CD4+ T cells from blood, obtained before the fourth cycle of nivolumab. The source is a human donor with classical Hodgkin lymphoma.

This chain links TRBV6-1 with TRBJ1-2, with D uncertain. With 2 bases removed from V and 8 bases from J, the gap between germline ends came to 12 bases. CDR3 length: 13 amino acids. The germline CDR1 and CDR2 sequences are MNHNS and SASEGT. CDR3 region: CASSEQAFPGYTF. In nucleotides, the CDR3 is TGTGCCAGCAGTGAACAGGCGTTCCCGGGCTACACCTTC.

The V call is TRBV5-1, the J call TRBJ1-1, with D unclear. The length of the CDR3 is 14 residues. Germline CDR1 is SGHRS and CDR2 is YFSETQ. Trimming cost V 4 bases and J 3 bases, with 13 bases left between them. The CDR3 sequence: CASSTKVGYTEAFF. The CDR3, as DNA: TGCGCCAGCAGCACTAAGGTGGGGTACACTGAAGCTTTCTTT.

This rearrangement joins TRBV30 to TRBJ1-1; D is undetermined. Trimming cost V 1 base and J 2 bases, with 5 bases left between them. The CDR3 covers 12 residues. CDR1 and CDR2 from the germline V gene are GTSNPN and SVGIG (reference sequence). CDR3 coding DNA: TGTGCCTGGAGTGGGGTTAACACTGAAGCTTTCTTT. Its translation is CAWSGVNTEAFF.

The rearrangement links TRBV30 to TRBJ2-2; D uncertain. V gave up 0 bases and J gave up 8 bases, with 10 bases separating them. Per germline, CDR1 GTSNPN and CDR2 SVGIG (reference sequence). This CDR3 region has 13 residues. The DNA for the CDR3 is TGTGCCTGGAGTGTTATCCTCGAGGGGGAGCTGTTTTTT. This encodes CAWSVILEGELFF.

J is TRBJ2-3 and V is TRBV5-5; unclear D gene. V was shortened by 0 bases and J by 6 bases, with 8 bases between the two germline ends. The CDR3 totals 13 residues. The V gene's germline CDR1 is SGHKS and CDR2 YYEKEE (reference sequence). Here the CDR3 DNA reads TGTGCCAGCAGCTTGGAAGGGTGGGATACGCAGTATTTT. Encoded protein: CASSLEGWDTQYF.

This chain joins TRBV4-2 and TRBJ2-7; possible D gene TRBD2, 5 bases. Trimming left V 1 base short and J 0 bases short, with 13 bases between. The CDR3 extends over 16 amino acids. The germline V gene encodes CDR1 LGHNA and CDR2 YNFKEQ. CDR3 sequence reads: CASSQVGGSLSYEQYF. CDR3 coding DNA: TGTGCCAGCAGCCAAGTAGGCGGGTCACTCTCCTACGAGCAGTACTTC.

The J gene is TRBJ2-7, the V gene TRBV6-1; D is undetermined. V lost 4 bases and J lost 1, with 8 bases in between. The CDR3 totals 13 residues. Germline loops: CDR1 MNHNS, CDR2 SASEGT. The chain's CDR3 is CASSGGVSYEQYF. CDR3 coding DNA: TGTGCCAGCAGTGGTGGGGTGTCCTACGAGCAGTACTTC.

This clone was counted only a few times. V gene TRBV14 combines with J gene TRBJ2-7; weak D call: TRBD1 (6 bases). V gave up 4 bases and J gave up 2 bases, with 12 bases separating them. The CDR3 contains 14 residues. Germline CDR1 SGHDN, CDR2 FVKESK. In nucleotides, the CDR3 is TGTGCCAGCAGCCGGGCAGGGGCACCCTACGAGCAGTACTTC. Residues: CASSRAGAPYEQYF.

This clone occurred once. The V and J genes are TRBV6-1 and TRBJ1-5, with D perhaps matching TRBD1 (6 bases). V dropped 4 bases and J dropped 1 base, with 8 bases sitting between them. This CDR3 is built from 14 residues. CDR1 MNHNS and CDR2 SASEGT come from the germline V gene. The CDR3 reads CASSGGQSNQPQHF. The CDR3 DNA reads as TGTGCCAGCAGTGGTGGACAGAGCAATCAGCCCCAGCATTTT.

This rearrangement joins TRBV6-5 to TRBJ2-7, with 7 bases that match TRBD1. Losses at the gene ends were 5 bases for V and 3 bases for J; bases not matched to a gene: 7. The germline V gene has CDR1 MNHEY and CDR2 SVGAGI. This CDR3 contains 14 residues. This CDR3 is CASSRTGNYYEQYF. The CDR3 region has the DNA TGTGCCAGCAGTCGGACAGGTAATTACTACGAGCAGTACTTC.

The chain recombines TRBV30 with TRBJ1-1, with D unclear. The CDR3 sequence is 14 residues long. The germline CDR1 and CDR2 sequences are GTSNPN and SVGIG (reference sequence). Trimming took 3 bases from V and 5 from J, leaving 16 bases between them. This CDR3 is CAWRGTSPGTEAFF. As DNA, the CDR3 is TGTGCCTGGAGAGGTACCTCCCCTGGGACTGAAGCTTTCTTT. Full variable domain (outside the CDR3, taken from reference TRBV30 and TRBJ1-1): SQTIHQWPATLVQPVGSPLSLECTVEGTSNPNLYWYRQAAGRGLQLLFYSVGIGQISSEVPQNLSASRPQDRQFILSSKKLLLSDSGFYLCAWRGTSPGTEAFFGQGTRLTVV.

V and J are TRBV7-8 and TRBJ1-1; D gene unclear. V dropped 2 bases and J dropped 1 base, with 8 bases sitting between them. The CDR3 loop spans 14 amino acids. The germline CDR1 and CDR2 sequences are SGHVS and FQNEAQ. CDR3 sequence: CASSLIYGNTEAFF. CDR3 in DNA: TGTGCCAGCAGCTTAATATATGGGAACACTGAAGCTTTCTTT. Variable domain in full (rest from reference TRBV7-8 and TRBJ1-1): GAGVSQSPRYKVAKRGQDVALRCDPISGHVSLFWYQQALGQGPEFLTYFQNEAQLDKSGLPSDRFFAERPEGSVSTLKIQRTQQEDSAVYLCASSLIYGNTEAFFGQGTRLTVV.

The chain joins TRBV2 to TRBJ1-4, with 10 positions matching TRBD1. The CDR3 has 15 residues. The germline gives CDR1 SNHLY, CDR2 FYNNEI. The junction had 14 bases not matched to a gene; V was cut back by 6 bases and J by 13 bases. As DNA, the CDR3 is TGTGCCAGCAGGAAAAGTGACAGGGGGCTGCAAAGACTGTTTTTT. Protein product: CASRKSDRGLQRLFF.

The chain combines TRBV5-1 with TRBJ2-1, with 8 bases that match TRBD1. Trimming removed 7 bases from V and 2 bases from J; junction bases left unmatched: 5. This CDR3 has 14 residues. Germline-derived CDR1 and CDR2 are SGHRS and YFSETQ. This chain's CDR3 is CASGRDRTYNEQFF. Written as DNA, the CDR3 is TGCGCCAGCGGCCGGGACAGGACCTACAATGAGCAGTTCTTC.

This chain links TRBV6-5 with TRBJ1-5; D not resolved. The CDR3 length is 15 residues. V was shortened by 2 bases and J by 0 bases, with 8 bases between the two germline ends. Per germline, CDR1 MNHEY and CDR2 SVGAGI. Written as DNA, the CDR3 is TGTGCCAGCAGTTACGGCAGAAATAGCAATCAGCCCCAGCATTTT. This encodes CASSYGRNSNQPQHF.

This chain joins TRBV5-1 and TRBJ2-2; 10 bases match TRBD1. J was trimmed by 4 bases and V by 3 bases; bases with no gene match: 3. Looked up from germline, CDR1 is SGHRS and CDR2 is YFSETQ. The CDR3 has 15 amino acids. The CDR3 here is CASSSGQGITGELFF. Written as DNA, the CDR3 is TGCGCCAGCAGCTCGGGACAGGGGATCACCGGGGAGCTGTTTTTT.

The rearrangement uses TRBV7-9 and TRBJ2-1; the match to TRBD1 covers 10 bases. V was clipped by 0 bases and J by 7 bases; unmatched bases: 3. CDR3 length: 15 amino acids. Germline V gene lookup returns CDR1 SEHNR and CDR2 FQNEAQ (reference sequence). The CDR3 sequence is CASSLAGTGVNEQFF. The CDR3 region has the DNA TGTGCCAGCAGCTTAGCCGGGACAGGGGTGAATGAGCAGTTCTTC.

The V gene is TRBV5-1, the J gene TRBJ2-1; 10 bases align to TRBD2. The CDR3 length is 12 residues. After removal of 1 base from V and 14 bases from J, the junction contained 3 bases not matched to a gene. Per the germline V gene, CDR1 is SGHRS and CDR2 is YFSETQ. CDR3 coding DNA: TGCGCCAGCAGCTTGTTAGGACTAGCGGAGTTCTTC. Translated: CASSLLGLAEFF. The entire variable domain, with the rest obtained from reference TRBV5-1 and TRBJ2-1, is as follows: KAGVTQTPRYLIKTRGQQVTLSCSPISGHRSVSWYQQTPGQGLQFLFEYFSETQRNKGNFPGRFSGRQFSNSRSEMNVSTLELGDSALYLCASSLLGLAEFFGPGTRLTVL.

In nucleotides, the CDR3 is TGTGCCAGCTCACTGCTCTCGGACAGAACTAATTCACCCCTCCACTTT. It codes for CASSLLSDRTNSPLHF. The gene calls are TRBV18 and TRBJ1-6; tentative D call: TRBD1 (6 bases). The germline V gene has CDR1 KGHSH and CDR2 LQKENI. V lost 4 bases to trimming and J lost 6 bases, with 16 bases between them. The CDR3 is 16 amino acids. The complete variable domain, with remaining parts taken from reference TRBV18 and TRBJ1-6, reads NAGVMQNPRHLVRRRGQEARLRCSPMKGHSHVYWYRQLPEEGLKFMVYLQKENIIDESGMPKERFSAEFPKEGPSILRIQQVVRGDSAAYFCASSLLSDRTNSPLHFGNGTRLTVT.

Only one count was recorded for this clone. The rearrangement uses TRBV10-2 and TRBJ2-2; 9 bases fit TRBD1. This CDR3 has 17 amino acids. Germline V lookup: CDR1 WSHSY, CDR2 SAAADI. J was trimmed by 1 base and V by 2 bases; bases with no gene match: 5. The CDR3 sequence is CASSELRGQGNTGELFF. The CDR3 DNA reads TGCGCCAGCAGTGAGCTCAGGGGACAGGGGAACACCGGGGAGCTGTTTTTT.

This chain joins TRBV28 and TRBJ1-6, with TRBD1 matching 7 bases. The CDR3 covers 15 residues. The germline gives CDR1 MDHEN, CDR2 SYDVKM. V shed 6 bases and J 10 bases; nucleotides not matched to a gene: 12. Here the CDR3 DNA reads TGTGCCAGCAGGCCTCTTCAGGGGGAAACATCACCCCTCCACTTT. This translates into CASRPLQGETSPLHF.

The chain couples TRBV7-6 to TRBJ2-2; 12 nucleotides agree with TRBD2. Losses at the gene ends were 5 bases for V and 2 bases for J; bases not matched to a gene: 0. This CDR3 is 15 amino acids long. Germline lookup yields CDR1 SGHVS and CDR2 FNYEAQ. This chain's CDR3 is CASSGLAGNTGELFF. CDR3 in DNA: TGTGCCAGCAGCGGACTAGCGGGAAACACCGGGGAGCTGTTTTTT.

V and J are TRBV20-1 and TRBJ1-3; D is undetermined. The CDR3 loop spans 11 amino acids. Per germline, CDR1 DFQATT and CDR2 SNEGSKA (reference sequence). V gave up 3 bases and J gave up 4 bases, with 4 bases separating them. In nucleotides, the CDR3 is TGCAGTGCTAGCTCCGGAAACACCATATATTTT. This codes for CSASSGNTIYF.

This clone was seen just once. The genes are TRBV6-6 and TRBJ1-1, with 10 bases lining up with TRBD1. The CDR3 is 16 residues long. V trimming: 6 bases; J trimming: 11 bases; junction bases outside the gene matches: 18. CDR1 is MNHNY and CDR2 is SVGAGI in the germline V gene (reference sequence). The chain's CDR3 is CASRDTPGQGMRGAFF. The CDR3 DNA reads TGTGCCAGCAGAGATACGCCGGGACAGGGGATGAGGGGTGCTTTCTTT.

This clone was seen more than once but under ten times. This chain connects TRBV7-9 to TRBJ1-6, with 8 bases fitting TRBD1. The CDR3 has 16 residues. Germline assignment: CDR1 SEHNR and CDR2 FQNEAQ (reference sequence). Germline trimming cut 0 bases from V and 9 bases from J; bases unmatched to any gene: 7. The chain's CDR3 is CASSLATTGDFSPLHF. The CDR3 coding sequence is TGTGCCAGCAGCTTAGCCACGACAGGGGATTTTTCACCCCTCCACTTT.

The chain combines TRBV30 with TRBJ1-1, with unresolved D. This CDR3 has 12 residues. Germline V CDR1 and CDR2: GTSNPN, SVGIG (reference sequence). V lost 4 bases, J lost 1 base, and 7 bases lay in between. The CDR3 DNA is TGTGCCTGGACAGGCCAGAACACTGAAGCTTTCTTT. It encodes CAWTGQNTEAFF.

This clone was observed a single time. The J gene is TRBJ2-7, the V gene TRBV4-1; 8 positions agree with TRBD2. V dropped 4 bases and J dropped 6; count of bases not matched to a gene: 11. This CDR3 is 15 amino acids long. Germline V CDR1 and CDR2: MGHRA, YSYEKL. The CDR3 DNA is TGCGCCAGCAGCCCCATAGAACGGGGGGGCCGCGAGCAGTACTTC. Translating gives CASSPIERGGREQYF.

The rearrangement links TRBV2 to TRBJ1-4; D gene unclear. Trimming removed 8 bases from V and 0 bases from J, with 13 bases in between. There are 15 residues in the CDR3. In germline, CDR1 is SNHLY, CDR2 FYNNEI. CDR3 nucleotides: TGTGCCAGCTATACCGATCTAGCAACTAATGAAAAACTGTTTTTT. The encoded protein is CASYTDLATNEKLFF.

The chain combines TRBV29-1 with TRBJ2-3; 8 bases line up with TRBD2. In germline, CDR1 is SQVTM, CDR2 ANQGSEA. V was clipped by 3 bases and J by 6 bases; unmatched bases: 8. The length of the CDR3 is 14 residues. CDR3 DNA sequence: TGCAGCGTTGATAGCGGGACACGGACGGATACGCAGTATTTT. It specifies CSVDSGTRTDTQYF.